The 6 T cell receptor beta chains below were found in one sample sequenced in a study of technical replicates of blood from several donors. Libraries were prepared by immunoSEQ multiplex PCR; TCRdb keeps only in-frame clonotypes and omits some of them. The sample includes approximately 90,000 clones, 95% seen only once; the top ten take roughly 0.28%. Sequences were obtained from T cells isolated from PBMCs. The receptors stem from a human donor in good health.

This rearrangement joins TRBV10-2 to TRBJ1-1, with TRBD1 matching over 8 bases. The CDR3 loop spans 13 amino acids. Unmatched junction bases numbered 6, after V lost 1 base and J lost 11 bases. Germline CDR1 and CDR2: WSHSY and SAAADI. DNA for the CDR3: TGCGCCAGCAGTGAGTTAGGGACAGGTGCTGCTTTCTTT. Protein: CASSELGTGAAFF.

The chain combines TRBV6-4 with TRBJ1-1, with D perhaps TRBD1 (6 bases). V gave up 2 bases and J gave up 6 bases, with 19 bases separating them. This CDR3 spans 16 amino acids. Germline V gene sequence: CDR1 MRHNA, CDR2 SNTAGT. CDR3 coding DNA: TGTGCCAGCAGTGACCCACTCTGGGGGCAGAATGCTGAAGCTTTCTTT. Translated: CASSDPLWGQNAEAFF.

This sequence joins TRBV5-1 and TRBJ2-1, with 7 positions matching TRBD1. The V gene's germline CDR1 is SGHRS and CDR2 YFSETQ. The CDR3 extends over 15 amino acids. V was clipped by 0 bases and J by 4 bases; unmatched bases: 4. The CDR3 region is CASSLAGQKYNEQFF. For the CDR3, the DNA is TGCGCCAGCAGCTTGGCGGGACAGAAATACAATGAGCAGTTCTTC. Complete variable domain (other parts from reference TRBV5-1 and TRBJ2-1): KAGVTQTPRYLIKTRGQQVTLSCSPISGHRSVSWYQQTPGQGLQFLFEYFSETQRNKGNFPGRFSGRQFSNSRSEMNVSTLELGDSALYLCASSLAGQKYNEQFFGPGTRLTVL.

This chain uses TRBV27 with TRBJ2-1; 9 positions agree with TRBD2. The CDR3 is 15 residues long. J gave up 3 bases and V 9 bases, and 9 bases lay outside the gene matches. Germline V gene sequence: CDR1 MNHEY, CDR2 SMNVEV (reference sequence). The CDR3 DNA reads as TGTGCCAGTAGACTAGCGGAATATCACTACAATGAGCAGTTCTTC. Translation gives CASRLAEYHYNEQFF.

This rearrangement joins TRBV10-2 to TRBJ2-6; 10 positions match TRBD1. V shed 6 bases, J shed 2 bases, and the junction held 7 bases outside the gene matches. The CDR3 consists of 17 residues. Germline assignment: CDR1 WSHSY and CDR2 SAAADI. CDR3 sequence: CASRTGGAFTGANVLTF. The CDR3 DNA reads TGCGCCAGCAGGACAGGGGGCGCGTTTACTGGGGCCAACGTCCTGACTTTC.

As DNA, the CDR3 is TGTGCCAGCAGTTCGGAGAGATTCTCCCTTAGCGGGAGGGCCATCAATGAGCAGTTCTTC. Protein sequence: CASSSERFSLSGRAINEQFF. V is TRBV28 and J is TRBJ2-1; 11 bases align to TRBD2. The CDR3 has 20 amino acids. Trimming took 4 bases from V and 6 from J; bases not matched to a gene: 20. CDR1 and CDR2 (germline): MDHEN, SYDVKM.